This TCR beta chain was captured by sequencing in a study of response to subunit inactivated influenza vaccine. The study, taken as a whole, reports: With each seasonal influenza vaccination, the authors suggested, few new T cells are recruited.

TCRdb re-derived calls from the RT-PCR reads in MiXCR, one entry per CDR3 protein. The sample lists 650,000 or so distinct CDR3 sequences, about 15% occurring once. On this clonotype itself: Antigen unknown.

The CDR3 runs to 15 residues. CDR1 is LNHNV and CDR2 is YYDKDF in the germline V gene (reference sequence). V lost 1 base and J 4 bases, leaving 13 bases between the germline ends. This chain connects TRBV15 to TRBJ1-2; D is unresolved. This clonotype was sampled from a man in his forties or fifties who received an inactivated influenza vaccine. The input for sequencing was PBMCs from blood, taken 14 days before vaccination. CDR3 sequence: CATSRAGTLGYGYTF. The CDR3 bases are TGTGCCACCAGCAGAGCGGGAACCCTGGGCTATGGCTACACCTTC.